This section outlines one T cell receptor (beta chain) sequence together with its context. What it recognizes is unknown. TCRdb keeps only in-frame clones here, not all; method: immunoSEQ multiplex PCR. The table has more than 70,000 clones, less than 85% seen once; the top ten hold 0.44%. The CDR3 spans 15 residues. Germline assignment: CDR1 ENHRY and CDR2 SYGVKD. V gave up 0 bases and J gave up 0 bases, with 7 bases separating them. Autoimmune disease history or systemic immunosuppression barred patients. These data come from a study of OX40 agonist ivuxolimab in advanced cancers. Findings of the study overall: Both blood CD4+ and CD8+ T cells showed clonal growth by week 6 at 0.1 to 3.0 mg/kg.

This specimen consisted of CD4+ or CD8+ T cells sorted from blood, obtained in a trial of the OX40 agonist ivuxolimab. The chain links TRBV10-3 to TRBJ2-3, with D perhaps matching TRBD2 (6 bases). The source of this sequence is an adult with an advanced solid tumor such as melanoma, head and neck, liver or kidney cancer. CDR3 coding DNA: TGTGCCATCAGTGAGTCCGGGACTAGCACAGATACGCAGTATTTT. Encoded protein: CAISESGTSTDTQYF.